This TCR beta chain was obtained from a study of post-analysis software for immune sequencing data. At the level of the study: Progressive-relapsing, secondary progressive and relapsing-remitting multiple sclerosis were among the disease courses included.

About this clonotype: Antigen: not known.

Unique molecular identifiers were built into the TCR beta cDNA libraries. T cells, about 0.95 to 10 million of them, yielded a few hundred thousand cDNA molecules. TCRdb used MiXCR to reprocess the PCR reads, holding one entry per CDR3 protein. The data show 650,000 to 900,000 distinct CDR3 sequences, roughly 50% seen once. Study results and caveats: For normalized Chao1 diversity, multiple sclerosis patients scored significantly lower than controls did. A few TRBV segments appeared more often in patients than in controls, and TRBV5-6, TRBV5-1 and TRBV20-1 were among these. Samples from a shared batch, those prepared together, strongly co-clustered by F measure.

The CDR3 covers 17 residues. V gave up 7 bases and J gave up 1 base; unmatched junction bases: 9. Germline V CDR1 and CDR2: MNHEY, SMNVEV (reference sequence). The origin of this receptor is a girl aged 10-17 years with multiple sclerosis. Sequenced: blood. The chain joins TRBV27 to TRBJ2-1, with 11 positions matching TRBD2. DNA for the CDR3: TGTGCCAGCATAATAGCGGGAGGGCCGGGGTCCTACAATGAGCAGTTCTTC. Amino acids: CASIIAGGPGSYNEQFF.